The 31 T cell receptor beta chains reported below all come from one sample, sequenced in a study of blood T cell repertoires in COVID-19. Method: immunoSEQ multiplex PCR; TCRdb's copy keeps in-frame clones and lacks some. The sample has 160,000 or so clones; about 83% are singletons. Specimen: peripheral blood. The receptor source for this set is a man aged 65 to 85 who had recovered from COVID-19.

V gene TRBV29-1 combines with J gene TRBJ2-1; TRBD2 aligns across 9 bases. V shed 1 base and J 7 bases; nucleotides not matched to a gene: 2. From germline, CDR1 is SQVTM and CDR2 ANQGSEA. The CDR3 is 13 amino acids. CDR3 sequence reads: CSVEGGGVNEQFF. The CDR3 DNA is TGCAGCGTTGAAGGCGGGGGGGTTAATGAGCAGTTCTTC.

The chain employs TRBV10-2 and TRBJ1-4; no clear D gene. The ends were cut back, 6 bases at V and 5 bases at J, with 7 bases in the middle. The CDR3 loop spans 12 amino acids. Germline V gene lookup returns CDR1 WSHSY and CDR2 SAAADI. In DNA form, the CDR3 reads TGCGCCAGCAGCGCTAAAAATGAAAAACTGTTTTTT. The encoded protein is CASSAKNEKLFF.

The chain is built from TRBV9 and TRBJ1-1, with 7 bases matching TRBD1. The CDR3 has 14 residues. The trim removed 3 bases at V and 1 base at J, leaving 3 bases unmatched. Per germline, CDR1 SGDLS and CDR2 YYNGEE. The CDR3 here is CASSGGTANTEAFF. The CDR3 DNA sequence: TGTGCCAGCAGCGGGGGGACAGCGAACACTGAAGCTTTCTTT.

The chain employs TRBV7-8 and TRBJ2-3; 8 nucleotides line up with TRBD2. CDR3 length: 17 residues. The V gene's germline CDR1 is SGHVS and CDR2 FQNEAQ. Trimming at V came to 5 bases and at J to 7 bases, leaving 17 bases not matched to a gene. As DNA, the CDR3 is TGTGCCAGCAGCCCATTTGGGGCGGGAGGCCCCCGGAATACGCAGTATTTT. The encoded protein is CASSPFGAGGPRNTQYF.

The CDR3 region has the DNA TGCGCCAGCAGCAATCTTTACGCAGGGGGCCACACTGAAGCTTTCTTT. Its translation is CASSNLYAGGHTEAFF. The rearrangement joins TRBV5-1 to TRBJ1-1; 8 positions agree with TRBD1. V was clipped by 4 bases and J by 3 bases; unmatched bases: 11. This CDR3 is 16 amino acids long. Germline V gene data show CDR1 as SGHRS and CDR2 as YFSETQ.

The count of this clone is one. V is TRBV28 and J is TRBJ2-1; the match to TRBD2 covers 14 bases. V lost 6 bases, J lost 5 bases, and 9 bases stayed unmatched. CDR3 length: 17 residues. Germline V gene sequence: CDR1 MDHEN, CDR2 SYDVKM. The chain's CDR3 is CASSKPGTSGSHNEQFF. The CDR3 DNA follows: TGTGCCAGCAGCAAACCCGGGACTAGCGGGAGCCACAATGAGCAGTTCTTC.

The V call is TRBV4-3, the J call TRBJ2-3; tentative D call: TRBD2 (7 bases). The V end lost 0 bases, the J end lost 2 bases, and 15 bases lay between the germline ends. The CDR3 has 17 residues. The V gene's germline CDR1 is LGHNA and CDR2 YSLEER. CDR3 bases: TGCGCCAGCAGCCAAGATAGGGGAGGGGGACTCACAGATACGCAGTATTTT. Protein: CASSQDRGGGLTDTQYF.

V and J are TRBV7-2 and TRBJ2-5, with 7 bases lining up with TRBD2. Germline CDR1 SGHTA, CDR2 FQGNSA. The CDR3 is made up of 14 amino acids. CDR3 nucleotides: TGTGCTACAGCCCGGGCTCGGGGGGTGGAGACCCAGTACTTC. Encoded protein: CATARARGVETQYF.

V and J are TRBV6-4 and TRBJ1-3; D is unclear. Deletions cut 4 bases from V and 0 bases from J, with 13 bases between. CDR3 length: 16 residues. Germline lookup yields CDR1 MRHNA and CDR2 SNTAGT. The CDR3: CASSVVPESSGNTIYF. CDR3 coding DNA: TGTGCCAGCAGTGTAGTACCCGAGAGCTCTGGAAACACCATATATTTT.

This chain joins TRBV5-1 and TRBJ2-2; TRBD1 agrees at 7 bases. J gave up 7 bases and V 4 bases, and 7 bases lay outside the gene matches. The CDR3 totals 14 residues. The germline V gene has CDR1 SGHRS and CDR2 YFSETQ. The CDR3, as DNA: TGCGCCAGCAGCCCCACAGGGGCGGGCGGGGAGCTGTTTTTT. It codes for CASSPTGAGGELFF.

The chain links TRBV5-1 to TRBJ1-6; D gene unclear. Germline CDR1 SGHRS, CDR2 YFSETQ. Deletions cut 3 bases from V and 10 bases from J, with 17 bases between. The CDR3 is 15 amino acids. The CDR3 sequence is CASSSDLLGRSPLHF. CDR3 DNA sequence: TGCGCCAGCAGCTCCGACTTGCTCGGCCGCTCACCCCTCCACTTT.

This clone has a single count. V is TRBV5-5 and J is TRBJ2-5; the match to TRBD1 covers 9 bases. Germline assignment: CDR1 SGHKS and CDR2 YYEKEE (reference sequence). The CDR3 is 17 amino acids. The junction had 12 bases not matched to a gene; V was cut back by 1 base and J by 5 bases. CDR3 residues: CASSLRMGQGTSETQYF. The CDR3 nucleotides read TGTGCCAGCAGCTTGAGGATGGGACAGGGAACGAGCGAGACCCAGTACTTC.

V is TRBV27 and J is TRBJ2-2; 10 bases map to TRBD1. The CDR3 totals 16 residues. Trimming took 5 bases from V and 11 from J; bases not matched to a gene: 14. Looked up from germline, CDR1 is MNHEY and CDR2 is SMNVEV (reference sequence). The CDR3 sequence: CASSQTPGTGVGELFF. In DNA form, the CDR3 reads TGTGCCAGCAGTCAAACCCCCGGGACAGGGGTAGGAGAGCTGTTTTTT.

CDR3 nucleotide sequence: TGTGCCAGCAGTTCGGGTCTAGTAGGCGCCTACGAGCAGTACTTC. Translation gives CASSSGLVGAYEQYF. The chain links TRBV6-2 or TRBV6-3 to TRBJ2-7; unclear D gene. Trimming removed 4 bases from V and 2 bases from J, with 15 bases in between. The CDR3 is 15 residues long. Germline assignment: CDR1 MNHEY and CDR2 SVGEGT.

This clone was detected only a few times. This chain connects TRBV6-5 to TRBJ2-5, with D tentatively TRBD2 (6 bases). Trimming removed 5 bases at V and 5 bases at J, with 15 bases between. Germline V lookup: CDR1 MNHEY, CDR2 SVGAGI. This CDR3 is built from 14 residues. CDR3 DNA: TGTGCCAGCAGTCCATCAAGCGGGCGGGAGACCCAGTACTTC. The encoded protein is CASSPSSGRETQYF.

The chain uses TRBV14 and TRBJ1-4, with a weak D call TRBD1 (6 bases). The CDR3 loop spans 13 amino acids. Per the germline V gene, CDR1 is SGHDN and CDR2 is FVKESK. Trimming took off 5 bases at V and 4 bases at J, with 8 bases between the two ends. Here the CDR3 reads CASSRGINEKLFF. In DNA form, the CDR3 reads TGTGCCAGCAGCAGGGGGATTAATGAAAAACTGTTTTTT.

The CDR3 reads CASRLTGGGNTIYF. As DNA, the CDR3 is TGTGCCAGCAGATTGACAGGGGGTGGAAACACCATATATTTT. The chain recombines TRBV6-5 with TRBJ1-3; 9 bases fit TRBD1. Germline V gene lookup returns CDR1 MNHEY and CDR2 SVGAGI. J lost 3 bases, V lost 6 bases, and 3 bases had no gene match. This CDR3 is 14 amino acids long.

The chain has TRBV5-4 and TRBJ2-7; D uncertain. Deletions cut 0 bases from V and 2 bases from J, with 9 bases between. Germline V gene data show CDR1 as SGHNT and CDR2 as YYREEE (reference sequence). This CDR3 has 14 residues. The CDR3 DNA sequence: TGTGCCAGCAGCTTGGATTTAACTACCTACGAGCAGTACTTC. Protein: CASSLDLTTYEQYF.

This clone appeared a few times. The chain recombines TRBV20-1 with TRBJ1-4; D is unclear. The CDR3 contains 11 residues. CDR1 is DFQATT, CDR2 SNEGSKA, per germline (reference sequence). Trimming cost V 4 bases and J 8 bases, with 8 bases left between them. The CDR3: CSAKEREKLFF. DNA for the CDR3: TGCAGTGCTAAGGAGCGAGAAAAACTGTTTTTT.

The gene calls are TRBV7-2 and TRBJ2-1; 10 nucleotides agree with TRBD1. Germline CDR1 reads SGHTA; CDR2 reads FQGNSA. J gave up 9 bases and V 3 bases, and 11 bases lay outside the gene matches. The CDR3 has 16 amino acids. The CDR3 spells CASSFMTGGAGLEQFF. In DNA form, the CDR3 reads TGTGCCAGCAGCTTTATGACAGGGGGCGCGGGTCTTGAGCAGTTCTTC. The variable domain in full, with the rest retrieved from reference TRBV7-2 and TRBJ2-1, is GAGVSQSPSNKVTEKGKDVELRCDPISGHTALYWYRQSLGQGLEFLIYFQGNSAPDKSGLPSDRFSAERTGGSVSTLTIQRTQQEDSAVYLCASSFMTGGAGLEQFFGPGTRLTVL.

The rearrangement links TRBV10-2 to TRBJ2-1; possibly TRBD2 for D (6 bases). The CDR3 covers 16 residues. V lost 0 bases, J lost 5 bases, and 14 bases lay in between. Germline V gene data show CDR1 as WSHSY and CDR2 as SAAADI. This CDR3 is CASSESYRTTHNEQFF. DNA for the CDR3: TGCGCCAGCAGTGAGTCATACAGGACTACCCACAATGAGCAGTTCTTC.

CDR3 amino acids: CASSYAGGSGNTIYF. In DNA, the CDR3 is TGTGCCAGCAGTTATGCCGGGGGCTCTGGAAACACCATATATTTT. The chain employs TRBV6-2 or TRBV6-3 and TRBJ1-3, with D maybe TRBD1 (5 bases). CDR1 is MNHEY, CDR2 SVGEGT, per germline. The CDR3 has 15 residues. Trimming pared 3 bases from V and 0 bases from J, leaving 9 bases between.

The genes are TRBV4-1 and TRBJ2-1; 11 nucleotides match TRBD2. The CDR3 has 15 amino acids. CDR1 and CDR2 from the germline V gene are MGHRA and YSYEKL. V was clipped by 0 bases and J by 10 bases; unmatched bases: 5. CDR3 in DNA: TGCGCCAGCAGCCAAGAAGCAGGGACTAGCGGCGAGCAGTTCTTC. Its protein product is CASSQEAGTSGEQFF.

Concerning this clone itself: The junction departs from germline at one end; a sequencing error may be responsible. For the CDR3, the DNA is TGTGCCAGCAGTCAAGCCAGGGCCACTGAAGCTTTCTTT. Translation gives CASSQARATEAFF. V usage is TRBV2 and J usage is TRBJ1-1, with D tentatively TRBD1 (5 bases). This CDR3 has 13 residues. CDR1 SNHLY and CDR2 FYNNEI come from the germline V gene. The entire variable domain, with the rest obtained from reference TRBV2 and TRBJ1-1, is as follows: EPEVTQTPSHQVTQMGQEVILRCVPISNHLYFYWYRQILGQKVEFLVSFYNNEISEKSEIFDDQFSVERPDGSNFTLKIRSTKLEDSAMYFCASSQARATEAFFGQGTRLTVV.

J is TRBJ1-3 and V is TRBV19; weak D call: TRBD1 (5 bases). Germline-derived CDR1 and CDR2 are LNHDA and SQIVND (reference sequence). The CDR3 length is 16 residues. V was trimmed by 3 bases and J by 0 bases, leaving 12 bases between them. The CDR3 sequence: CASSIPRAFSGNTIYF. CDR3 bases: TGTGCCAGTAGTATTCCCAGGGCCTTCTCTGGAAACACCATATATTTT.

V and J are TRBV7-8 and TRBJ2-3; TRBD2 is a possible D gene (5 bases). Trimming removed 3 bases at V and 0 bases at J, with 13 bases between. CDR3 length equals 16 residues. CDR1 SGHVS and CDR2 FQNEAQ come from the germline V gene. CDR3 in DNA: TGTGCCAGCAGCTTTAATCCGGGAACTAGCACAGATACGCAGTATTTT. Its protein product is CASSFNPGTSTDTQYF.

J is TRBJ2-1 and V is TRBV7-8; 13 nucleotides agree with TRBD2. The junction had 0 bases not matched to a gene; V was cut back by 1 base and J by 6 bases. From germline, CDR1 is SGHVS and CDR2 FQNEAQ. The CDR3 is made up of 15 amino acids. CDR3 in DNA: TGTGCCAGCAGCTTAGGACTAGCGGGAGGCAATGAGCAGTTCTTC. Translating gives CASSLGLAGGNEQFF.

The V and J genes are TRBV21-1 and TRBJ2-1; TRBD1, as called in the table, went unchecked against the DNA. TRBV21-1 is tagged as a pseudogene. The CDR3 sequence is 16 residues long. DNA of the CDR3: TGTGCCAGCAGCCGACGGACAGGAAGCTCCTACAATGAGCAGTTCTTC. Translation gives CASSRRTGSSYNEQFF.

This chain connects TRBV11-2 to TRBJ2-7; D unclear. The V gene lost 1 base and the J gene lost 4 bases, with 2 bases spanning the gap. There are 11 residues in the CDR3. Germline V gene lookup returns CDR1 SGHAT and CDR2 FQNNGV. The CDR3 coding sequence is TGTGCCAGCAGCTTAGTATACGAGCAGTACTTC. It translates to CASSLVYEQYF.

The chain combines TRBV30 with TRBJ1-2; possible D gene TRBD1, 5 bases. This CDR3 spans 12 amino acids. Deletions cut 3 bases from V and 2 bases from J, with 7 bases between. Per germline, CDR1 GTSNPN and CDR2 SVGIG (reference sequence). CDR3 in amino acids: CAWRSGNYGYTF. The DNA of the CDR3 is TGTGCCTGGAGGTCAGGGAACTATGGCTACACCTTC.

The chain uses TRBV6-2 or TRBV6-3 and TRBJ2-2; no clear D. Germline loops: CDR1 MNHEY, CDR2 SVGEGT. The V gene lost 6 bases and the J gene lost 6 bases, with 11 bases spanning the gap. This CDR3 has 13 residues. CDR3 amino acids: CASSPGLAGELFF. In DNA, the CDR3 is TGTGCCAGCAGCCCCGGGTTGGCCGGGGAGCTGTTTTTT.